Listed below are T cell receptor beta chains from one sample, sequenced in a study of blood T cell repertoires in COVID-19. Using immunoSEQ multiplex PCR, the repertoire was profiled, and TCRdb retains in-frame clones only, with some absent. The profile shows 70,000 to 100,000 clones, roughly 82% of them singletons. The source material was peripheral blood. The receptor set was obtained from a middle-aged man with active or convalescent COVID-19. Both conserved end residues are part of each CDR3. Fields, in order: J gene, D gene, V gene, clone size, CDR3 length, CDR3 DNA, CDR3 protein. A D gene is named only where the DNA matches it firmly. Clone size is not always given. Where it is, it says once, few, many or a class for expanded clones.

>TRBJ1-2|NA|TRBV19|NA|13
TGTGCCAGTAGTATAGAACAAGGACTTGGCTACACCTTC
CASSIEQGLGYTF
>TRBJ2-2|TRBD2|TRBV2|NA|17
TGTGCCAGCAGTCGGCGCGGGGGGGCACTAAGCACCGGGGAGCTGTTTTTT
CASSRRGGALSTGELFF
>TRBJ1-5|NA|TRBV21-1|NA|16
TGTGCCAGCAGCAAAGGGGACAACCGTAGCAATCAGCCCCAGCATTTT
CASSKGDNRSNQPQHF
>TRBJ1-2|NA|TRBV18|NA|13
TGTGCCAGCTCACCAGGGCAGGGGAATGGCTACACCTTC
CASSPGQGNGYTF
>TRBJ1-5|NA|TRBV6-6|few|13
TGTGCCAGCAGTTACTCCGAGGATCAGCCCCAGCATTTT
CASSYSEDQPQHF
>TRBJ1-5|NA|TRBV12-3/TRBV12-4|NA|12
TGTGCCAGCAGTTTCGGACAGCCGCCCCAGCATTTT
CASSFGQPPQHF
>TRBJ1-2|TRBD1|TRBV12-3/TRBV12-4|NA|11
TGTGCCAGCAGGACAGGGTATGGCTACACCTTC
CASRTGYGYTF
>TRBJ2-2|TRBD2|TRBV7-2|once|16
TGTGCCAGCAGCTTGCTAGCGGGGGGGGTCACCGGGGAGCTGTTTTTT
CASSLLAGGVTGELFF
>TRBJ1-2|TRBD1|TRBV6-5|NA|14
TGTGCCAGCAGGGACGACAGGGGGCATGGAGGCTACACCTTC
CASRDDRGHGGYTF
>TRBJ2-4|TRBD1|TRBV18|NA|13
TGTGCCAGCTCACCAGGACAGGGAAACATTCAGTACTTC
CASSPGQGNIQYF
>TRBJ2-7|NA|TRBV2|NA|13
TGTGCCAGCAGTGAAAGATTTACATACGAGCAGTACTTC
CASSERFTYEQYF
>TRBJ1-4|TRBD1|TRBV28|NA|16
TGTGCCAGCAGTAAAGCCGGGACAGGGGGCTTTGAAAAACTGTTTTTT
CASSKAGTGGFEKLFF
>TRBJ1-1|TRBD1|TRBV6-2/TRBV6-3|NA|13
TGTGCCAGCAGTTACTCAGGGGGCGGTGAAGCTTTCTTT
CASSYSGGGEAFF
>TRBJ2-7|TRBD1|TRBV13|once|15
TGTGCCAGCAGCACCCTGGGGAGCAGGGGGTACGAGCAGTACTTC
CASSTLGSRGYEQYF
>TRBJ2-3|NA|TRBV5-5|NA|14
TGTGCCAGCACCACAAGGACTAATCAAGATACGCAGTATTTT
CASTTRTNQDTQYF
>TRBJ1-3|TRBD1|TRBV3-1/TRBV3-2|NA|17
TGTGCCAGCAGCCAAGATCAATCAGGGGGGCTCGGAAACACCATATATTTT
CASSQDQSGGLGNTIYF
>TRBJ1-4|NA|TRBV28|once|17
TGTGCCAGCACTCCAGCTCGCACCTCAGGTTATAATGAAAAACTGTTTTTT
CASTPARTSGYNEKLFF
>TRBJ2-3|TRBD2|TRBV7-2|NA|16
TGTGCCAGCAGCTTATCTAGCGGGGGGATCCCAGATACGCAGTATTTT
CASSLSSGGIPDTQYF
>TRBJ2-3|TRBD2|TRBV6-5|NA|15
TGTGCCAGCAGAGCTAGCGGGGGGGGCACAGATACGCAGTATTTT
CASRASGGGTDTQYF
>TRBJ1-4|NA|TRBV10-3|NA|14
TGTGCCATCAGTGATGGACTGACTGGTTCAAAACTGTTTTTT
CAISDGLTGSKLFF
>TRBJ1-6|NA|TRBV6-5|NA|14
TGTGCCAGCAGTTATGAACAGTATAATTCACCCCTCCACTTT
CASSYEQYNSPLHF
>TRBJ2-1|TRBD2|TRBV6-6|once|15
TGTGCCAGCATAAAAGGGGCTAGCGGGGTAAATGAGCAGTTCTTC
CASIKGASGVNEQFF
>TRBJ2-4|TRBD1|TRBV6-5|NA|13
TGTGCCAGCAGTACCCAGACAGGGAGCATTCAGTACTTC
CASSTQTGSIQYF
>TRBJ1-1|NA|TRBV3-1/TRBV3-2|NA|13
TGTGCCAGCAGCCTGACAGTGAACACTGAAGCTTTCTTT
CASSLTVNTEAFF
>TRBJ2-3|TRBD2|TRBV6-6|NA|17
TGTGCCAGCAGTCCCCGGGGTAGCGGGGGGCCCACAGATACGCAGTATTTT
CASSPRGSGGPTDTQYF
>TRBJ2-7|TRBD2|TRBV2|NA|15
TGTGCCAGGGCCATGGGGGGGGGTTGTCCCTACGAGCAGTACTTC
CARAMGGGCPYEQYF
>TRBJ1-4|TRBD1|TRBV28|NA|15
TGTGCCAGCAGTTTGGGGGGCAGGGGGCTAGAAAAACTGTTTTTT
CASSLGGRGLEKLFF
>TRBJ1-4|NA|TRBV19|once|14
TGTGCCAGTAGTATAGCCTCTGGGGAGGAAAAACTGTTTTTT
CASSIASGEEKLFF
>TRBJ2-1|TRBD1|TRBV4-1|once|16
TGCGCCAGCAGCCAAGATCCACAGGGGCTCTACAATGAGCAGTTCTTC
CASSQDPQGLYNEQFF
>TRBJ1-3|NA|TRBV6-1|NA|14
TGTGCCAGCAGTGAAGGCGCATCTGGAAACACCATATATTTT
CASSEGASGNTIYF
>TRBJ2-3|TRBD2|TRBV4-2|once|15
TGTGCCAGCAGCCGGCTTATAGCGGGGGGGGATACGCAGTATTTT
CASSRLIAGGDTQYF
>TRBJ1-3|TRBD1|TRBV28|NA|15
TGTGCCAGCAGCCCCGGGACAGGTTCTGGAAACACCATATATTTT
CASSPGTGSGNTIYF
>TRBJ1-5|TRBD1|TRBV7-2|NA|15
TGTGCCAGCAGCGCTTGGACAGGGAGCAATCAGCCCCAGCATTTT
CASSAWTGSNQPQHF
>TRBJ1-6|TRBD1|TRBV6-2/TRBV6-3|NA|15
TGTGCCAGCAGCCCTACCGGGACAGGGAATTCACCCCTCCACTTT
CASSPTGTGNSPLHF
>TRBJ1-5|NA|TRBV6-6|NA|14
TGTGCCAGCAGTTACTCAGAACTGAATCAGCCCCAGCATTTT
CASSYSELNQPQHF
>TRBJ2-6|TRBD1|TRBV18|once|17
TGTGCCAGCTCACCAGGGACAGGAAGCTCTGGGGCCAACGTCCTGACTTTC
CASSPGTGSSGANVLTF
>TRBJ2-1|TRBD2|TRBV27|NA|17
TGTGCCAGCAGTTCCGCAGCGGGGGGGAGCTCCTACAATGAGCAGTTCTTC
CASSSAAGGSSYNEQFF